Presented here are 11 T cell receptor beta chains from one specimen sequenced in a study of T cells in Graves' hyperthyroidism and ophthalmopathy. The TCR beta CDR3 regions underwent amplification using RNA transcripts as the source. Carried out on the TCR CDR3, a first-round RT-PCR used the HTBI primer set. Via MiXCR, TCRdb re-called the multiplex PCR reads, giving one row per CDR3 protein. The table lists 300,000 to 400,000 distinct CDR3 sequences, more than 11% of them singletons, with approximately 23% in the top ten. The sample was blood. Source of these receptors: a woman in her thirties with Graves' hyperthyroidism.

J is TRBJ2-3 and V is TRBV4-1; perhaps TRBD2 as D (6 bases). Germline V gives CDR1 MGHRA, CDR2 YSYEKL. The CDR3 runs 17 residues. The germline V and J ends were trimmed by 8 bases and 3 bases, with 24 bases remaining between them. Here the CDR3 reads CASPRIGGFNSTDTQYF. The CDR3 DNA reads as TGCGCCAGCCCCCGAATCGGGGGATTTAATTCTACAGATACGCAGTATTTT.

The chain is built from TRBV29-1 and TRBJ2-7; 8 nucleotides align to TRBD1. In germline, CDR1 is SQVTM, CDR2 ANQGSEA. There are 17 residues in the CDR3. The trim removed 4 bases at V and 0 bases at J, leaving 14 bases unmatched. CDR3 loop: CSVAGQVPGGFSYEQYF. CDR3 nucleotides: TGCAGCGTTGCGGGACAGGTTCCCGGCGGCTTCTCCTACGAGCAGTACTTC.

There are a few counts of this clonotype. The CDR3 nucleotides read TGTGCCAGTACCATCCCGGGATTTTTAAACTATGGCTACACCTTC. Residues: CASTIPGFLNYGYTF. The gene calls are TRBV19 and TRBJ1-2; unclear D gene. This CDR3 is 15 amino acids long. Per germline, CDR1 LNHDA and CDR2 SQIVND (reference sequence). The V end lost 7 bases, the J end lost 2 bases, and 17 bases lay between the germline ends.

The CDR3 sequence is CSAERLVTEQFF. The CDR3 DNA reads as TGCAGTGCGGAACGACTAGTAACTGAGCAGTTCTTC. The chain is built from TRBV20-1 and TRBJ2-1, with D perhaps matching TRBD2 (6 bases). The CDR3 sequence is 12 residues long. The ends were cut back, 6 bases at V and 9 bases at J, with 15 bases in the middle. CDR1 and CDR2 from the germline V gene are DFQATT and SNEGSKA (reference sequence).

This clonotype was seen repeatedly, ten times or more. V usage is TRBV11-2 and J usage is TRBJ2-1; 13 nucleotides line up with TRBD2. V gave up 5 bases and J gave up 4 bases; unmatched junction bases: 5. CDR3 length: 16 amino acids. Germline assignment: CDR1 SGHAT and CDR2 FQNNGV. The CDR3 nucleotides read TGTGCCAGCAGCCTCGGGACTAGCGGGACTTACAATGAGCAGTTCTTC. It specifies CASSLGTSGTYNEQFF.

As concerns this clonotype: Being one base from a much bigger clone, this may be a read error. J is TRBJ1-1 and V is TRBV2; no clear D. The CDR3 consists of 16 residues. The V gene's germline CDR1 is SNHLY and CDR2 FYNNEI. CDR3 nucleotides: TGTGTCAGCATTTGGAGTCTCGTTTCGATGAACACTGAAGCTTTCTTT. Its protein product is CVSIWSLVSMNTEAFF.

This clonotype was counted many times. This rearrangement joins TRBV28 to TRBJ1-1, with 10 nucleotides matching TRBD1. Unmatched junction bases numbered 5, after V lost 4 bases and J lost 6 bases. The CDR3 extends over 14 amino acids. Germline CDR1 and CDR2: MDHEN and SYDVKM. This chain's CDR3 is CASSSDRGLSEAFF. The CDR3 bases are TGTGCCAGCAGTTCCGACAGGGGGCTTTCTGAAGCTTTCTTT.

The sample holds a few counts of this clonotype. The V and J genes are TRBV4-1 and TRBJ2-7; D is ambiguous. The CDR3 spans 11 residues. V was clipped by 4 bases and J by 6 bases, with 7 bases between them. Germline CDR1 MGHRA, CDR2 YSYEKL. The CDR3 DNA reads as TGCGCCAGCAGCCGAGGCCTCGAGCAGTACTTC. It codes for CASSRGLEQYF.

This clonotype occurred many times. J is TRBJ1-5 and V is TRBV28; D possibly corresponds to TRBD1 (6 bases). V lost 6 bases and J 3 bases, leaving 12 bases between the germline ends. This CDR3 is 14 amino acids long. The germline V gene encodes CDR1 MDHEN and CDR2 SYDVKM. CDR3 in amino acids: CASRRTAVNQPQHF. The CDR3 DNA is TGTGCCAGCAGACGGACAGCCGTCAATCAGCCCCAGCATTTT.

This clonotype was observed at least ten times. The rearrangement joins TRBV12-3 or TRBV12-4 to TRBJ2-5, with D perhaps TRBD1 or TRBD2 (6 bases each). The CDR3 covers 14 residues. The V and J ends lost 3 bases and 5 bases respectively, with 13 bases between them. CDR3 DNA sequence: TGTGCCAGCAGTTTGCGGGATAGGGGGGAGACCCAGTACTTC. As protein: CASSLRDRGETQYF.

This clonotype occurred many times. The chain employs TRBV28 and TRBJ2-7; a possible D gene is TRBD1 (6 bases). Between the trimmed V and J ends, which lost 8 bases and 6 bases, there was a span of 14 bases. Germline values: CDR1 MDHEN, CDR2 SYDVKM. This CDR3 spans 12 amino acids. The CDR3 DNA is TGTGCCAGCTTCGGCAGGGGTTCCGAGCAGTACTTC. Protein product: CASFGRGSEQYF.